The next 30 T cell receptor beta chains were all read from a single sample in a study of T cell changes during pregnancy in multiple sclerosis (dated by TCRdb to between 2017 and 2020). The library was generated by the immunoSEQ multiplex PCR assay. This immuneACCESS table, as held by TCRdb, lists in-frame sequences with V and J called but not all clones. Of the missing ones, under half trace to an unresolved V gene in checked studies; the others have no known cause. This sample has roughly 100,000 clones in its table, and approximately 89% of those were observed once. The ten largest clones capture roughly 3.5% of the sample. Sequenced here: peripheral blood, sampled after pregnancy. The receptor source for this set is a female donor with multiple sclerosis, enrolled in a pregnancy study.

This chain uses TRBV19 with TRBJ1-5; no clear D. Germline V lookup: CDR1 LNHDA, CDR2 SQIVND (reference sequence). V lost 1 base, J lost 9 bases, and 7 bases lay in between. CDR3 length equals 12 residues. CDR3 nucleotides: TGTGCCAGTAGTATAGGAGCCCTGCCCCAGCATTTT. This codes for CASSIGALPQHF.

Written as DNA, the CDR3 is TGTGCCATCAGTGATGAGAGATACTACGAGCAGTACTTC. Translation gives CAISDERYYEQYF. This rearrangement joins TRBV10-3 to TRBJ2-7; D is undetermined. The germline gives CDR1 ENHRY, CDR2 SYGVKD. The CDR3 runs to 13 residues. V was trimmed by 3 bases and J by 3 bases, leaving 9 bases between them.

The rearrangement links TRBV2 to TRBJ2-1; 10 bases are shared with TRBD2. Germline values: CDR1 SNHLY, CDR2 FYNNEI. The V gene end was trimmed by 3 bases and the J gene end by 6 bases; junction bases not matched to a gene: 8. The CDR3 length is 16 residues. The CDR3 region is CASSDRSGRGSNEQFF. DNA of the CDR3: TGTGCCAGCAGTGACCGAAGCGGGAGGGGTTCCAATGAGCAGTTCTTC. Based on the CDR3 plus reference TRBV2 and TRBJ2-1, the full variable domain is EPEVTQTPSHQVTQMGQEVILRCVPISNHLYFYWYRQILGQKVEFLVSFYNNEISEKSEIFDDQFSVERPDGSNFTLKIRSTKLEDSAMYFCASSDRSGRGSNEQFFGPGTRLTVL.

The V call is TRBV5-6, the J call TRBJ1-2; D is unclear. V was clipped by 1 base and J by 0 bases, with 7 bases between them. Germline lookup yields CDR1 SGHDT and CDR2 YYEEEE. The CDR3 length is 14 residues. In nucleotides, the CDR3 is TGTGCCAGCAGCTTGTTCAGAACTAACTATGGCTACACCTTC. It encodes CASSLFRTNYGYTF.

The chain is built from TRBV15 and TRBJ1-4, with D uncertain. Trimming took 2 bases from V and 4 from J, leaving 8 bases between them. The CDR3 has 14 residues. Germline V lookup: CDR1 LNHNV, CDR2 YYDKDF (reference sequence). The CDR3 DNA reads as TGTGCCACCAGCAGACCGCGAGATAATGAAAAACTGTTTTTT. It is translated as CATSRPRDNEKLFF.

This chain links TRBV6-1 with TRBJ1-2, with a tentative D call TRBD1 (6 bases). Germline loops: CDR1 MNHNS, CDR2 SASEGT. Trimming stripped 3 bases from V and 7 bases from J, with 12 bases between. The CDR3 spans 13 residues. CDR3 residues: CASSERQAAGYTF. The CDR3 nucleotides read TGTGCCAGCAGTGAGAGACAGGCGGCTGGCTACACCTTC.

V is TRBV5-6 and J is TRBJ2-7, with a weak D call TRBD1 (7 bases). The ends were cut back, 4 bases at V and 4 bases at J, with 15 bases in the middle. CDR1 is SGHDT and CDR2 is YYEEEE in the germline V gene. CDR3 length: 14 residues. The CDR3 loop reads CASSRGDSHYEQYF. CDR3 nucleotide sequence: TGTGCCAGCAGCAGGGGGGACAGCCATTACGAGCAGTACTTC.

CDR3 sequence (DNA): TGTGCCAGTAGTATAGGGACAGGGTTTGAAGCTTTCTTT. Protein: CASSIGTGFEAFF. The rearrangement joins TRBV19 to TRBJ1-1; 8 bases agree with TRBD1. The CDR3 runs to 13 residues. Germline CDR1 reads LNHDA; CDR2 reads SQIVND (reference sequence). With V trimmed by 1 base and J by 7 bases, 2 bases remained unmatched.

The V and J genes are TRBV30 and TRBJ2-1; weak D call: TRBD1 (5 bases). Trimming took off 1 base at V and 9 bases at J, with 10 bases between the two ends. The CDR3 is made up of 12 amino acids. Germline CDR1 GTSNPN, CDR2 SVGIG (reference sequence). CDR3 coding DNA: TGTGCCTGGAGTGACAGGTGGGGTGAGCAGTTCTTC. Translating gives CAWSDRWGEQFF.

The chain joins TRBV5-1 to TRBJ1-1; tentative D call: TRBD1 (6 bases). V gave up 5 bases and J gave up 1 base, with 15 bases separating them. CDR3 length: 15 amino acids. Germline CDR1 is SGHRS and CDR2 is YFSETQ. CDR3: CASSPLGAENTEAFF. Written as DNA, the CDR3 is TGCGCCAGCAGTCCTTTGGGGGCAGAGAACACTGAAGCTTTCTTT. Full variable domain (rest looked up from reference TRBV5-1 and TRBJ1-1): KAGVTQTPRYLIKTRGQQVTLSCSPISGHRSVSWYQQTPGQGLQFLFEYFSETQRNKGNFPGRFSGRQFSNSRSEMNVSTLELGDSALYLCASSPLGAENTEAFFGQGTRLTVV.

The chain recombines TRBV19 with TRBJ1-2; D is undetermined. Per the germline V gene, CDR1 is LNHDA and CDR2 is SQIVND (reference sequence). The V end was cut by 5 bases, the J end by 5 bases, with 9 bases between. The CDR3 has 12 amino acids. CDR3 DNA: TGTGCCAGTAGTTCAACGAGTTATGGCTACACCTTC. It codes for CASSSTSYGYTF.

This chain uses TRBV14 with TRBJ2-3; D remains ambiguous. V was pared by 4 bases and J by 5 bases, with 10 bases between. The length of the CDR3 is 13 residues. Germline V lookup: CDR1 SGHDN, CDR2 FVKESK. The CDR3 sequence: CASSPFSGDTQYF. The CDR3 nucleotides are TGTGCCAGCAGCCCCTTCTCGGGAGATACGCAGTATTTT. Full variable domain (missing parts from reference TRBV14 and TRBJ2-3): EAGVTQFPSHSVIEKGQTVTLRCDPISGHDNLYWYRRVMGKEIKFLLHFVKESKQDESGMPNNRFLAERTGGTYSTLKVQPAELEDSGVYFCASSPFSGDTQYFGPGTRLTVL.

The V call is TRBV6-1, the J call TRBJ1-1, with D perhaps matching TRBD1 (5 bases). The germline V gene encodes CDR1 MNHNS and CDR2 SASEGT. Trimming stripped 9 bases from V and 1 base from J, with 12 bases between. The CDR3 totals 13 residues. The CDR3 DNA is TGTGCCAGTAAGGGGCAGGAGAACACTGAAGCTTTCTTT. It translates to CASKGQENTEAFF.

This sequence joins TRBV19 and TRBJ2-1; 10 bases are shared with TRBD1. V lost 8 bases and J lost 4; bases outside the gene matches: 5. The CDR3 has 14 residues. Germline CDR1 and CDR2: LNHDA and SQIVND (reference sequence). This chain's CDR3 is CASSRDRGYNEQFF. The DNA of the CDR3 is TGTGCCAGTTCCCGGGACAGGGGTTACAATGAGCAGTTCTTC.

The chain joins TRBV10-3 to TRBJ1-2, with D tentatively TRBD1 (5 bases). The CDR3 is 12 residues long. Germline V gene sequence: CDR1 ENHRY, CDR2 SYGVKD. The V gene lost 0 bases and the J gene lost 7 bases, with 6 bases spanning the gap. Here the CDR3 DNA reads TGTGCCATCAGTGAGTCGGGGGGTGGCTACACCTTC. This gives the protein CAISESGGGYTF.

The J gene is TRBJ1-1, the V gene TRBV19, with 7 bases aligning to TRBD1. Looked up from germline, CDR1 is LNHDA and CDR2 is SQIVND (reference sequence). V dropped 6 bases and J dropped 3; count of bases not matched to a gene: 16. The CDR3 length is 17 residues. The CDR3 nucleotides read TGTGCCAGTAGCCCTAATGAGGCAAGGGGGCTGGACACTGAAGCTTTCTTT. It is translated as CASSPNEARGLDTEAFF.

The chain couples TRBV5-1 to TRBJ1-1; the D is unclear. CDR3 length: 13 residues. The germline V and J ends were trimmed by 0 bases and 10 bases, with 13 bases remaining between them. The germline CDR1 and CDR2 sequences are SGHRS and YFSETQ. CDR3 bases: TGCGCCAGCAGCTTGGCCGAGGAAACGGGAGCTTTCTTT. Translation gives CASSLAEETGAFF.

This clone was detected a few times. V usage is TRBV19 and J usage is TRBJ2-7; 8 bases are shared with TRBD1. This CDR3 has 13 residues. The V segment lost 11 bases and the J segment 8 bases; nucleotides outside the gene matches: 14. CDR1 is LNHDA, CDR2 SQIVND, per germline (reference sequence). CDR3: CAGAKTGADKQYF. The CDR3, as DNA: TGTGCCGGGGCTAAGACAGGGGCGGATAAGCAGTACTTC.

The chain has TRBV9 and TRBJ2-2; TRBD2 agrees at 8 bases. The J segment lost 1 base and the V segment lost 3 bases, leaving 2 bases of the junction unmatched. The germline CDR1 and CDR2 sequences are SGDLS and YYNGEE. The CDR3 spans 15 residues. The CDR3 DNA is TGTGCCAGCAGCGCGAGCGGGGGGAACACCGGGGAGCTGTTTTTT. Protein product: CASSASGGNTGELFF.

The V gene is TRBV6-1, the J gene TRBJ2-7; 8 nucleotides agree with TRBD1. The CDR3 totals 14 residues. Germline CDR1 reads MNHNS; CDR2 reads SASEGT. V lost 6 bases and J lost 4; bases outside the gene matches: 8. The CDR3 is CASSIDRGLYEQYF. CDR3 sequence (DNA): TGTGCCAGCAGCATTGACAGGGGTCTGTACGAGCAGTACTTC.

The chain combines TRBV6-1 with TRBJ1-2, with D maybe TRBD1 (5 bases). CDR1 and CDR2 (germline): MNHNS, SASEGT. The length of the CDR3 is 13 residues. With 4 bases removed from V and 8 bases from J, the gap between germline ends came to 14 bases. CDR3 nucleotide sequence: TGTGCCAGCAGTGGGGTGACGGGGGACGGCTACACCTTC. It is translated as CASSGVTGDGYTF.

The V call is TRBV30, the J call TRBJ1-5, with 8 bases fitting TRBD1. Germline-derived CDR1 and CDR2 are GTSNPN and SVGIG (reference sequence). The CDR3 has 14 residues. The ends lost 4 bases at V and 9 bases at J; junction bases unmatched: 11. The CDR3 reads CAWKETGGTGPQHF. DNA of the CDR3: TGTGCCTGGAAGGAAACAGGGGGAACGGGGCCCCAGCATTTT.

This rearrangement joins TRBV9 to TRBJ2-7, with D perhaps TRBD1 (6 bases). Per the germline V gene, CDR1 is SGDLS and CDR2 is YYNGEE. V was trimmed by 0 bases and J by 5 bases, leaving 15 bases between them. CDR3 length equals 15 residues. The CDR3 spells CASSVEGLKGDEQYF. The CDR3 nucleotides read TGTGCCAGCAGCGTAGAAGGTCTGAAGGGGGACGAGCAGTACTTC.

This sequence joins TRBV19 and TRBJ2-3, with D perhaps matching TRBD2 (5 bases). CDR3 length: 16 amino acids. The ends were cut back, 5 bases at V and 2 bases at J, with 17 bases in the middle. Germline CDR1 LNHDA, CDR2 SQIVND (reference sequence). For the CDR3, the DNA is TGTGCCAGTAGTCCACTAGGACCATTTAACACAGATACGCAGTATTTT. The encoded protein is CASSPLGPFNTDTQYF. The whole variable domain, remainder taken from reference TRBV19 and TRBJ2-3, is DGGITQSPKYLFRKEGQNVTLSCEQNLNHDAMYWYRQDPGQGLRLIYYSQIVNDFQKGDIAEGYSVSREKKESFPLTVTSAQKNPTAFYLCASSPLGPFNTDTQYFGPGTRLTVL.

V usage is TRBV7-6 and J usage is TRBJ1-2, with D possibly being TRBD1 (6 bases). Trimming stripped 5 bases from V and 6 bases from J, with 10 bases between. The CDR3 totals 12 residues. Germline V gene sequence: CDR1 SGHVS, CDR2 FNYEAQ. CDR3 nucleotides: TGTGCCAGCAGCCTGGGGGGGCATGGCTACACCTTC. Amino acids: CASSLGGHGYTF. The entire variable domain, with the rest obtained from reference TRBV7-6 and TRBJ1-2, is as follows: GAGVSQSPRYKVTKRGQDVALRCDPISGHVSLYWYRQALGQGPEFLTYFNYEAQQDKSGLPNDRFSAERPEGSISTLTIQRTEQRDSAMYRCASSLGGHGYTFGSGTRLTVV.

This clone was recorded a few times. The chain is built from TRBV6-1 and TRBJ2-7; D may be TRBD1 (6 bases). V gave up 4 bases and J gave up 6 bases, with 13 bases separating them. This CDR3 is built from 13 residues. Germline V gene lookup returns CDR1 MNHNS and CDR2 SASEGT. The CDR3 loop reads CASSVREGGEQYF. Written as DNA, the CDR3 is TGTGCCAGCAGTGTCAGGGAAGGGGGCGAGCAGTACTTC.

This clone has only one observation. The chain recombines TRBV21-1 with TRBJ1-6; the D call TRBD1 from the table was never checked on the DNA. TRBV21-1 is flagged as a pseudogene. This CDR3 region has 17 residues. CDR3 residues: CASSTTPSQVHPSPLHF. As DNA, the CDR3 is TGTGCCAGCAGCACGACACCGAGCCAGGTTCATCCTTCACCCCTCCACTTT.

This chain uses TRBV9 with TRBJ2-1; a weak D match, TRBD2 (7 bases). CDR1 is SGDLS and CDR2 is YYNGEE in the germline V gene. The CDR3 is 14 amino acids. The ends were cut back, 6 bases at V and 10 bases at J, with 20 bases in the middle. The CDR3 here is CASTPGGGQGEQFF. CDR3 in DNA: TGTGCCAGCACCCCTGGGGGGGGGCAGGGAGAGCAGTTCTTC.

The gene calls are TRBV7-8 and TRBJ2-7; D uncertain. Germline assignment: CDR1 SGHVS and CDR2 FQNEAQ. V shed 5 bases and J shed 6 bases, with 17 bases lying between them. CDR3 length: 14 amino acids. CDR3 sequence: CASSLPTTSVEQYF. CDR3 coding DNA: TGTGCCAGCAGCCTACCTACCACCAGCGTCGAGCAGTACTTC.

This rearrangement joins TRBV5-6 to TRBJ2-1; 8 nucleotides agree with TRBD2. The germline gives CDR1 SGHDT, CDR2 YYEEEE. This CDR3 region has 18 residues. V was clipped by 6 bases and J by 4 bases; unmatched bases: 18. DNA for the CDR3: TGTGCCAGCACTGCGGGAATTACTCGGGGGGGCCGTTACAATGAGCAGTTCTTC. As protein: CASTAGITRGGRYNEQFF.